This T cell receptor (beta chain) was captured by sequencing in a study of cytomegalovirus exposure and HLA in healthy donors. Primers included in the PCR were 60 Vbeta and 13 Jbeta primers. Here immunoSEQ multiplex PCR was the method, and the copy in TCRdb shows in-frame clones only, minus some. The table records around 200,000 clones, approximately 78% of them present only once. Study-wide results and limits: The study labeled fewer than 200 TCR beta chains cytomegalovirus-associated. Later analysis placed DRB1 highest and HLA-C lowest in TCR association rates, which differed by HLA locus. Most of the TCR beta V segments (in an earlier analysis) were productive either about 87% or about 30% of the time.

This clone was counted only a few times. Its antigen is not identified. Germline V lookup: CDR1 ENHRY, CDR2 SYGVKD. With V trimmed by 6 bases and J by 3 bases, 0 bases remained unmatched. The CDR3 is 12 residues long. The gene calls are TRBV10-3 and TRBJ1-1; TRBD1 matches at 8 bases. The sequenced sample was PBMCs. This clonotype originated in a young woman in good health and CMV-seronegative. The chain's CDR3 is CAIRQGDTEAFF. As DNA, the CDR3 is TGTGCCATCAGACAGGGGGACACTGAAGCTTTCTTT.